This TCR beta chain comes out of a study of shared clonotypes between healthy human individuals. The overall study: For every donor, three CD4 naive, three CD4 memory, two CD8 naive and one CD8 memory plates were used. Findings of the study overall: The sharing of approximately 4.6% of naive CD4 clonotypes was seen across a few donors. Lower generation probabilities were found for non-shared clonotypes than for those shared by all four donors.

The count of this clone is one. The antigen remains undetermined. The study ran the assay at deep level. Using immunoSEQ multiplex PCR, the repertoire was profiled, and TCRdb retains in-frame clones only, with some absent. Of some 2.4 million clones in the sample, roughly 93% are singletons; the top ten hold about 0.38%. The sequencing sample was made of naive CD4+ T cells from PBMCs. Subset indicated: CD45RA+ positively selected. This receptor was obtained from a man between 18 and 29 years old in good health. Some clones in this sample may be carry-over from other donors' samples.

CDR3 nucleotides: TGCGCCAGCAGCACAGAGGACAGGGCCTATTCACCCCTCCACTTT. Translated: CASSTEDRAYSPLHF. This chain uses TRBV5-1 with TRBJ1-6; 8 nucleotides agree with TRBD1. Germline V gene data show CDR1 as SGHRS and CDR2 as YFSETQ. Unmatched junction bases numbered 8, after V lost 4 bases and J lost 8 bases. The CDR3 runs 15 residues.